One TCR beta chain is described in this entry. Its target is not known. Different DNA sequences within this sample yield the same CDR3. CDR1 GTSNPN and CDR2 SVGIG come from the germline V gene (reference sequence). V was trimmed by 2 bases and J by 6 bases, leaving 8 bases between them. CDR3 length: 12 amino acids. The data stem from a study of beta chain features in type 1 diabetes. Study summary: Patients looked much like healthy donors when it came to age, gender and cell yields.

Study-wide findings and caveats: When Type 1 diabetes patients were examined, their TCRB CDR3s proved moderately but significantly shorter in all four CD4+ subsets. An over-representation of cells with high TCR expression could result from cDNA sequencing.

A CD45RO/CCR7/CD25/CD127/CD95/CD27 panel sorted naive, central memory, regulatory and stem cell-like memory CD4+ cells. Populations obtained by sorting all exceeded 98% purity. Expressed TCRB transcripts got sequenced, as all isolated RNA was reverse transcribed. Profiled with immunoSEQ multiplex PCR; TCRdb holds only in-frame clones, not every one. The sample yields 100,000 to 150,000 clones, over 15% seen once. The gene calls are TRBV30 and TRBJ1-5, with D perhaps matching TRBD1 (5 bases). The clonotype originates from a man aged 30-40 years with type 1 diabetes. Sequencing was performed on central memory CD4+ T cells from blood. The CDR3 nucleotides are TGTGCCTGGAGTTCGGGGGGTCAGCCCCAGCATTTT. Translating it yields CAWSSGGQPQHF.